This T cell receptor (beta chain) stems from a study of tumor and adjacent non-tumor tissue in lung cancer. Study information: Patients comprised about eleven adenocarcinoma, a couple of squamous cell carcinoma and 1 small cell lung cancer.

In germline, CDR1 is LNHDA, CDR2 SQIVND (reference sequence). V was pared by 10 bases and J by 7 bases, with 10 bases of the junction left unmatched. The CDR3 is 13 amino acids. RNA was extracted from bulk tissue without any cell sorting. The normal lung tissue was taken more than 3 cm from the tumor edge. A modified ARM-PCR protocol with three rounds of nested PCR amplified TCRbeta. TCRdb reprocessed the multiplex PCR reads via MiXCR and lists one record per CDR3 protein. The table lists more than 45,000 distinct CDR3 sequences, under 75% of them singletons. Of note for this clonotype: Its antigen is not identified.

Notes on the study in general: Tumor repertoires had a smaller top 100 clone share than normal lung.

The clonotype comes from a woman between 70 and 85 years old with non-small cell lung cancer. Sequencing used distant non-tumor lung tissue. The V call is TRBV19, the J call TRBJ2-1, with TRBD2 identical over 7 bases. The CDR3: CATRAGLGNEQFF. The DNA of the CDR3 is TGTGCCACCCGAGCGGGATTAGGAAATGAGCAGTTCTTC.